The rows below give T cell receptor beta chains drawn from one sample of a study of T cells after yellow fever vaccination. TCRdb used MiXCR to reprocess the 5' RACE reads, holding one entry per CDR3 protein. The repertoire holds 150,000 to 200,000 distinct CDR3 sequences, approximately 10% seen once, with 35% to 40% in the top ten. The input for sequencing was CD8+ T cells sorted from PBMCs, taken 45 days after the yellow fever booster vaccination. The receptors originated from a man aged 18 to 30 who received the YFV17D yellow fever vaccine. The CDR3 runs from the conserved cysteine through the conserved F or W. A D gene is named only where the DNA matches it firmly. Rows may omit the clone size; those that give it use once, few, many or a size class.

V gene: TRBV6-5; D gene: TRBD2; J gene: TRBJ2-7; clone size: many; CDR3 protein: CASSYVGGASEQYF; CDR3 DNA: TGTGCCAGCAGTTACGTCGGGGGGGCATCCGAGCAGTACTTC
V gene: TRBV5-1; D gene: NA; J gene: TRBJ2-3; clone size: few; CDR3 protein: CASSLSSYYTDTQYF; CDR3 DNA: TGCGCCAGCAGCTTGTCGTCCTATTACACAGATACGCAGTATTTT
V gene: TRBV4-3; D gene: NA; J gene: TRBJ2-1; clone size: NA; CDR3 protein: CASSQDWIDYNEQFF; CDR3 DNA: TGCGCCAGCAGCCAAGATTGGATAGACTACAATGAGCAGTTCTTC
V gene: TRBV4-1; D gene: NA; J gene: TRBJ2-1; clone size: NA; CDR3 protein: CASRHTARLPEQFF; CDR3 DNA: TGCGCCAGCAGACACACTGCTAGGTTGCCTGAGCAGTTCTTC
V gene: TRBV3-1; D gene: NA; J gene: TRBJ2-7; clone size: few; CDR3 protein: CASGAGNEQYF; CDR3 DNA: TGTGCCAGCGGGGCAGGGAACGAGCAGTACTTC
V gene: TRBV20-1; D gene: TRBD1; J gene: TRBJ1-1; clone size: NA; CDR3 protein: CSARVMDRGNEAFF; CDR3 DNA: TGCAGTGCTAGGGTAATGGACAGGGGGAATGAAGCTTTCTTT
V gene: TRBV12-3/TRBV12-4; D gene: TRBD2; J gene: TRBJ2-1; clone size: few; CDR3 protein: CASRLAGGPNEQFF; CDR3 DNA: TGTGCCAGCAGACTAGCGGGGGGGCCTAATGAGCAGTTCTTC
V gene: TRBV7-3; D gene: TRBD1; J gene: TRBJ2-5; clone size: few; CDR3 protein: CASSPTGGGETQYF; CDR3 DNA: TGTGCCAGCAGCCCGACAGGGGGCGGAGAGACCCAGTACTTC
V gene: TRBV5-1; D gene: TRBD1; J gene: TRBJ1-2; clone size: many; CDR3 protein: CASSPTSTGIDGYTF; CDR3 DNA: TGCGCCAGCAGCCCTACCTCGACAGGGATCGATGGCTACACCTTC
V gene: TRBV5-1; D gene: NA; J gene: TRBJ1-1; clone size: many; CDR3 protein: CASGGASMDTEAFF; CDR3 DNA: TGCGCCAGTGGGGGAGCCAGCATGGACACTGAAGCTTTCTTT
V gene: TRBV19; D gene: NA; J gene: TRBJ2-7; clone size: NA; CDR3 protein: CASSAGTSFYEQYF; CDR3 DNA: TGTGCCAGTAGTGCCGGGACCTCCTTTTACGAGCAGTACTTC
V gene: TRBV4-3; D gene: TRBD1; J gene: TRBJ1-2; clone size: few; CDR3 protein: CASSQDRRGFPYGYTF; CDR3 DNA: TGCGCCAGCAGCCAAGATCGCAGGGGGTTCCCTTATGGCTACACCTTC
V gene: TRBV12-3/TRBV12-4; D gene: TRBD1; J gene: TRBJ1-4; clone size: many; CDR3 protein: CASSPRDRVEKLFF; CDR3 DNA: TGTGCCAGCAGCCCCCGGGACAGGGTTGAAAAACTGTTTTTT
V gene: TRBV2; D gene: NA; J gene: TRBJ2-2; clone size: few; CDR3 protein: CASREGAANTGELFF; CDR3 DNA: TGTGCCAGCCGGGAGGGGGCGGCGAACACCGGGGAGCTGTTTTTT
V gene: TRBV29-1; D gene: TRBD2; J gene: TRBJ2-3; clone size: NA; CDR3 protein: CSVEAQGVAGTDTQYF; CDR3 DNA: TGCAGCGTTGAGGCTCAAGGGGTAGCGGGGACAGATACGCAGTATTTT
V gene: TRBV9; D gene: NA; J gene: TRBJ2-1; clone size: NA; CDR3 protein: CASSPIGAGNEQFF; CDR3 DNA: TGTGCCAGCAGCCCAATTGGGGCCGGCAATGAGCAGTTCTTC
V gene: TRBV12-3/TRBV12-4; D gene: TRBD1; J gene: TRBJ2-5; clone size: NA; CDR3 protein: CASSLGQGARETQYF; CDR3 DNA: TGTGCCAGCAGCCTGGGTCAGGGGGCGCGAGAGACCCAGTACTTC
V gene: TRBV4-1; D gene: NA; J gene: TRBJ1-1; clone size: few; CDR3 protein: CASSQRGTPNTEAFF; CDR3 DNA: TGCGCCAGCAGCCAACGAGGGACGCCGAACACTGAAGCTTTCTTT
V gene: TRBV6-5; D gene: NA; J gene: TRBJ2-5; clone size: few; CDR3 protein: CASSYYVSQETQYF; CDR3 DNA: TGTGCCAGCAGTTACTACGTCAGCCAAGAGACCCAGTACTTC
V gene: TRBV14; D gene: NA; J gene: TRBJ1-1; clone size: few; CDR3 protein: CASSQTSTWDTEAFF; CDR3 DNA: TGTGCCAGCAGCCAGACATCTACCTGGGACACTGAAGCTTTCTTT
V gene: TRBV20-1; D gene: NA; J gene: TRBJ2-5; clone size: NA; CDR3 protein: CSARDPPPGGTDMKTQYF; CDR3 DNA: TGCAGTGCTAGAGATCCCCCCCCTGGAGGGACTGACATGAAGACCCAGTACTTC
V gene: TRBV6-6; D gene: NA; J gene: TRBJ1-2; clone size: NA; CDR3 protein: CASSYSGDGLNYGYTF; CDR3 DNA: TGTGCCAGCAGTTACTCTGGGGACGGACTTAACTATGGCTACACCTTC
V gene: TRBV7-9; D gene: NA; J gene: TRBJ2-5; clone size: many; CDR3 protein: CASSQTGLGETQYF; CDR3 DNA: TGTGCCAGCAGTCAGACAGGCCTCGGCGAGACCCAGTACTTC
V gene: TRBV12-3/TRBV12-4; D gene: NA; J gene: TRBJ2-3; clone size: few; CDR3 protein: CASLARTDTQYF; CDR3 DNA: TGTGCCAGCCTAGCGCGCACAGATACGCAGTATTTT
V gene: TRBV4-2; D gene: NA; J gene: TRBJ2-3; clone size: many; CDR3 protein: CASSQRLFPDTQYF; CDR3 DNA: TGTGCCAGCAGCCAACGGCTATTCCCAGATACGCAGTATTTT
V gene: TRBV7-2; D gene: NA; J gene: TRBJ1-4; clone size: few; CDR3 protein: CASSHGGGIGEKLFF; CDR3 DNA: TGTGCCAGCAGCCATGGGGGGGGGATTGGCGAAAAACTGTTTTTT
V gene: TRBV6-5; D gene: NA; J gene: TRBJ2-3; clone size: few; CDR3 protein: CASTNRAGLSTDTQYF; CDR3 DNA: TGTGCCAGCACCAACAGGGCGGGGCTAAGCACAGATACGCAGTATTTT
V gene: TRBV19; D gene: NA; J gene: TRBJ1-6; clone size: NA; CDR3 protein: CASSLDTSPLHF; CDR3 DNA: TGTGCCAGTAGTCTTGACACCTCACCCCTCCACTTT
V gene: TRBV6-4; D gene: NA; J gene: TRBJ1-6; clone size: NA; CDR3 protein: CASSVNGSPLHF; CDR3 DNA: TGTGCCAGCAGTGTTAACGGATCACCCCTCCACTTT
V gene: TRBV10-3; D gene: NA; J gene: TRBJ1-1; clone size: NA; CDR3 protein: CAISEETFAVATEAFF; CDR3 DNA: TGTGCCATCAGTGAGGAGACCTTCGCTGTTGCCACTGAAGCTTTCTTT
V gene: TRBV30; D gene: NA; J gene: TRBJ1-2; clone size: few; CDR3 protein: CAWSDAVLYGYTF; CDR3 DNA: TGTGCCTGGAGTGACGCCGTACTATATGGCTACACCTTC
V gene: TRBV12-3/TRBV12-4; D gene: NA; J gene: TRBJ1-5; clone size: few; CDR3 protein: CASSYMGVGQPQHF; CDR3 DNA: TGTGCCAGCAGCTATATGGGGGTGGGTCAGCCCCAGCATTTT
V gene: TRBV19; D gene: NA; J gene: TRBJ1-5; clone size: NA; CDR3 protein: CASRDPADNQPQHF; CDR3 DNA: TGTGCCAGTCGCGACCCGGCGGACAATCAGCCCCAGCATTTT
V gene: TRBV7-8; D gene: TRBD1; J gene: TRBJ2-5; clone size: NA; CDR3 protein: CASSLTRTGAETQYF; CDR3 DNA: TGTGCCAGCAGCTTAACACGGACAGGGGCAGAGACCCAGTACTTC
V gene: TRBV7-9; D gene: TRBD1; J gene: TRBJ1-6; clone size: few; CDR3 protein: CASSYRDSSYNSPLHF; CDR3 DNA: TGTGCCAGCAGCTACCGGGACAGCTCCTATAATTCACCCCTCCACTTT
V gene: TRBV14; D gene: NA; J gene: TRBJ2-3; clone size: NA; CDR3 protein: CASSQDPGLADTQYF; CDR3 DNA: TGTGCCAGCAGCCAAGACCCGGGGCTGGCAGATACGCAGTATTTT